Shown below are 20 T cell receptor beta chains from a single sample sequenced in a study of cytomegalovirus exposure and HLA in healthy donors. The PCR used 60 Vbeta and 13 Jbeta primers. Repertoires were generated with immunoSEQ multiplex PCR, while TCRdb's copy carries only in-frame clones and drops some. The sample holds approximately 170,000 clones, roughly 80% seen once. The sample was PBMCs. The receptors stem from a male donor in good health and CMV-seronegative.

This rearrangement joins TRBV7-2 to TRBJ2-7, with D hard to call. The CDR3 has 13 amino acids. V dropped 5 bases and J dropped 2 bases, with 10 bases sitting between them. Germline V gives CDR1 SGHTA, CDR2 FQGNSA. This CDR3 reads CASSQLLAYEQYF. The CDR3 DNA reads as TGTGCCAGCAGCCAACTGCTTGCCTACGAGCAGTACTTC.

CDR3 bases: TGTGCCAGTAGTCTGAGCGGCCCGAACAATGAGCAGTTCTTC. This codes for CASSLSGPNNEQFF. V and J are TRBV19 and TRBJ2-1; D is possibly TRBD2 (5 bases). Trimming removed 5 bases from V and 5 bases from J, with 13 bases in between. The CDR3 is made up of 14 amino acids. The germline V gene has CDR1 LNHDA and CDR2 SQIVND (reference sequence). The complete variable domain, with remaining parts taken from reference TRBV19 and TRBJ2-1, reads DGGITQSPKYLFRKEGQNVTLSCEQNLNHDAMYWYRQDPGQGLRLIYYSQIVNDFQKGDIAEGYSVSREKKESFPLTVTSAQKNPTAFYLCASSLSGPNNEQFFGPGTRLTVL.

This chain joins TRBV28 and TRBJ1-5; perhaps TRBD1 as D (5 bases). V gave up 2 bases and J gave up 6 bases, with 11 bases separating them. Looked up from germline, CDR1 is MDHEN and CDR2 is SYDVKM. This CDR3 has 14 residues. For the CDR3, the DNA is TGTGCCAGCAGTTTACCCCAGGGTGTTCAGCCCCAGCATTTT. It encodes CASSLPQGVQPQHF.

The chain employs TRBV7-9 and TRBJ1-5; TRBD1 matches 9 bases. Germline CDR1 SEHNR, CDR2 FQNEAQ (reference sequence). The CDR3 loop spans 14 amino acids. V was pared by 6 bases and J by 4 bases, with 4 bases of the junction left unmatched. The CDR3 DNA is TGTGCCAGCAGTTCCGGACAGGGGAATCAGCCCCAGCATTTT. Its translation: CASSSGQGNQPQHF.

The chain links TRBV6-6 to TRBJ1-4, with a weak D call TRBD1 (6 bases). The V and J ends lost 5 bases and 5 bases respectively, with 18 bases between them. This CDR3 is 16 amino acids long. Germline loops: CDR1 MNHNY, CDR2 SVGAGI (reference sequence). The CDR3 bases are TGTGCCAGCAGTCCTTGGGGACAAAACCCAAATGAAAAACTGTTTTTT. Protein product: CASSPWGQNPNEKLFF.

This clone was detected a few times. The rearrangement uses TRBV7-9 and TRBJ2-5, with D tentatively TRBD2 (5 bases). The V gene lost 4 bases and the J gene lost 5 bases, with 20 bases spanning the gap. Germline V gives CDR1 SEHNR, CDR2 FQNEAQ (reference sequence). CDR3 length: 16 amino acids. Here the CDR3 reads CASSSTGLSTTETQYF. The CDR3 DNA is TGTGCCAGCAGCTCGACCGGACTTAGCACCACGGAGACCCAGTACTTC.

The chain uses TRBV12-5 and TRBJ2-3; perhaps TRBD2 as D (6 bases). Germline CDR1 is LGHNT and CDR2 is FRNRAP. CDR3 length: 15 residues. V was pared by 2 bases and J by 0 bases, with 9 bases between. The chain's CDR3 is CASGLRGTSTDTQYF. The CDR3 coding sequence is TGTGCTAGTGGTTTGCGGGGGACTAGCACAGATACGCAGTATTTT.

J is TRBJ1-2 and V is TRBV28; D might be TRBD1 (5 bases). V was trimmed by 10 bases and J by 6 bases, leaving 18 bases between them. This CDR3 has 13 residues. The germline V gene has CDR1 MDHEN and CDR2 SYDVKM. The CDR3 protein is CAIPLGGKHGYTF. In nucleotides, the CDR3 is TGTGCCATCCCCCTCGGGGGTAAGCATGGCTACACCTTC.

V usage is TRBV7-3 and J usage is TRBJ2-5; tentatively, D is TRBD2 (6 bases). Germline V gene lookup returns CDR1 SGHTA and CDR2 FQGTGA. Trimming stripped 2 bases from V and 7 bases from J, with 11 bases between. The CDR3 spans 13 residues. The CDR3, as DNA: TGTGCCAGCAGCTTACGCACGGAGGGGACCCAGTACTTC. The encoded protein is CASSLRTEGTQYF.

V usage is TRBV11-2 and J usage is TRBJ2-6; D is ambiguous. The CDR3 extends over 14 amino acids. Trimming removed 5 bases from V and 2 bases from J, with 7 bases in between. Germline loops: CDR1 SGHAT, CDR2 FQNNGV. The CDR3 protein is CASSRVPGANVLTF. As DNA, the CDR3 is TGTGCCAGCAGCCGTGTTCCTGGGGCCAACGTCCTGACTTTC.

The chain is built from TRBV27 and TRBJ2-1; 9 positions agree with TRBD2. The V and J ends lost 3 bases and 7 bases, in that order; junction bases with no gene match: 7. The CDR3 is 15 residues long. Germline-derived CDR1 and CDR2 are MNHEY and SMNVEV (reference sequence). The CDR3 is CASSFGGRAVNEQFF. CDR3 DNA sequence: TGTGCCAGCAGTTTTGGCGGGAGGGCGGTAAATGAGCAGTTCTTC.

CDR3 loop: CASSVGRGGLSEQFF. DNA of the CDR3: TGTGCCAGCAGCGTAGGGCGGGGGGGCCTGAGTGAGCAGTTCTTC. The genes are TRBV9 and TRBJ2-1, with 9 positions matching TRBD2. The ends lost 0 bases at V and 9 bases at J; junction bases unmatched: 7. The CDR3 covers 15 residues. Germline V CDR1 and CDR2: SGDLS, YYNGEE.

This clone was observed a few times. The CDR3 sequence: CASSEALAKNIQYF. The CDR3 nucleotides read TGTGCCAGCAGTGAAGCTTTAGCCAAAAACATTCAGTACTTC. V and J are TRBV28 and TRBJ2-4; D not certain. This CDR3 is built from 14 residues. The germline V gene encodes CDR1 MDHEN and CDR2 SYDVKM. V was shortened by 5 bases and J by 0 bases, with 8 bases between the two germline ends. Complete variable domain (other parts from reference TRBV28 and TRBJ2-4): DVKVTQSSRYLVKRTGEKVFLECVQDMDHENMFWYRQDPGLGLRLIYFSYDVKMKEKGDIPEGYSVSREKKERFSLILESASTNQTSMYLCASSEALAKNIQYFGAGTRLSVL.

J is TRBJ2-1 and V is TRBV28, with 9 bases fitting TRBD1. Germline lookup yields CDR1 MDHEN and CDR2 SYDVKM. The trim removed 6 bases at V and 0 bases at J, leaving 6 bases unmatched. This CDR3 region has 16 residues. The CDR3 reads CASRIMTGGSYNEQFF. CDR3 DNA: TGTGCCAGCAGAATTATGACAGGGGGCTCCTACAATGAGCAGTTCTTC. The entire variable domain, with the rest obtained from reference TRBV28 and TRBJ2-1, is as follows: DVKVTQSSRYLVKRTGEKVFLECVQDMDHENMFWYRQDPGLGLRLIYFSYDVKMKEKGDIPEGYSVSREKKERFSLILESASTNQTSMYLCASRIMTGGSYNEQFFGPGTRLTVL.

The V call is TRBV2, the J call TRBJ1-2; D is possibly TRBD1 (5 bases). The CDR3 has 14 amino acids. Germline loops: CDR1 SNHLY, CDR2 FYNNEI. With 4 bases removed from V and 0 bases from J, the gap between germline ends came to 9 bases. The CDR3 loop is CASSVGLANYGYTF. In nucleotides, the CDR3 is TGTGCCAGCAGTGTGGGACTAGCTAACTATGGCTACACCTTC.

This clone was found a few times. The rearrangement uses TRBV7-8 and TRBJ2-2, with 7 bases aligning to TRBD2. This CDR3 comprises 15 residues. Germline trimming cut 5 bases from V and 3 bases from J; bases unmatched to any gene: 6. CDR1 is SGHVS, CDR2 FQNEAQ, per germline. CDR3 protein: CASSQGTTYTGELFF. CDR3 sequence (DNA): TGTGCCAGCAGCCAAGGGACTACCTACACCGGGGAGCTGTTTTTT.

This CDR3 is CASSQYAGGYEQYF. CDR3 coding DNA: TGTGCCAGTAGTCAATACGCGGGGGGGTACGAGCAGTACTTC. V is TRBV19 and J is TRBJ2-7; TRBD2 matches 9 bases. There are 14 residues in the CDR3. Germline V gene lookup returns CDR1 LNHDA and CDR2 SQIVND (reference sequence). V dropped 5 bases and J dropped 4; count of bases not matched to a gene: 6.

CDR3 in amino acids: CASSLVREQYF. The CDR3 nucleotides are TGTGCCAGCAGCTTAGTGAGGGAGCAGTACTTC. This rearrangement joins TRBV7-2 to TRBJ2-7; D is undetermined. V lost 1 base and J lost 7, with 5 bases in between. Germline CDR1 and CDR2: SGHTA and FQGNSA. The CDR3 length is 11 residues.

J is TRBJ2-2 and V is TRBV10-2; 13 bases are shared with TRBD2. Trimming at V came to 0 bases and at J to 5 bases, leaving 9 bases not matched to a gene. CDR3 length: 19 residues. Per germline, CDR1 WSHSY and CDR2 SAAADI. CDR3 DNA sequence: TGCGCCAGCAGTGAGTCTGTGGGACTAGCGGGGCGTGGGACCGGGGAGCTGTTTTTT. Translating gives CASSESVGLAGRGTGELFF.

V gene TRBV4-2 combines with J gene TRBJ2-7; maybe TRBD1 (5 bases). Germline CDR1 LGHNA, CDR2 YNFKEQ. The CDR3 extends over 14 amino acids. Trimming removed 1 base from V and 2 bases from J, with 9 bases in between. This chain's CDR3 is CASSQGGIPYEQYF. In DNA, the CDR3 is TGTGCCAGCAGCCAAGGGGGCATCCCCTACGAGCAGTACTTC.